The clone carrying this TCR beta chain appeared a few times. The junction shows a germline mismatch at one end, possibly a read error. The data are from a study of tumor-infiltrating lymphocytes in primary liver carcinoma. Study summary: Each sample had roughly 3.65 to 8 million productive TCRbeta reads regardless of tissue type.

The tissue used was unsorted bulk material of about 19-33 mg. RNA and DNA were co-extracted from it with the AllPrep DNA/RNA mini kit. This CDR3 contains 14 residues. The V gene's germline CDR1 is SGHAT and CDR2 FQNNGV. The investigators made TCR beta cDNA from approximately 500 ng total RNA, using a constant-region primer. Nested multiplex PCR, run for three rounds with slightly modified ARM-PCR, yielded TCR beta libraries. A C-beta reverse primer and TRBV1-TRBV30 forward primers served in each of the first two PCR rounds, at 9 to 10 cycles apiece. TCRdb itself ran the multiplex PCR reads through MiXCR, one entry per CDR3 protein. The sample records about 100,000 distinct CDR3 sequences, less than 70% being singletons.

The rearrangement links TRBV11-2 to TRBJ2-5, with 9 bases that match TRBD1. The source is a man between 35 and 55 years old with primary liver carcinoma and hepatitis B virus infection. The sequenced material came from tumor-adjacent normal liver tissue. The CDR3 coding sequence is TGTGCTAGCAGCTTGGGGACAGGGCAAGAGGCCCAGTACTTC. This encodes CASSLGTGQEAQYF.